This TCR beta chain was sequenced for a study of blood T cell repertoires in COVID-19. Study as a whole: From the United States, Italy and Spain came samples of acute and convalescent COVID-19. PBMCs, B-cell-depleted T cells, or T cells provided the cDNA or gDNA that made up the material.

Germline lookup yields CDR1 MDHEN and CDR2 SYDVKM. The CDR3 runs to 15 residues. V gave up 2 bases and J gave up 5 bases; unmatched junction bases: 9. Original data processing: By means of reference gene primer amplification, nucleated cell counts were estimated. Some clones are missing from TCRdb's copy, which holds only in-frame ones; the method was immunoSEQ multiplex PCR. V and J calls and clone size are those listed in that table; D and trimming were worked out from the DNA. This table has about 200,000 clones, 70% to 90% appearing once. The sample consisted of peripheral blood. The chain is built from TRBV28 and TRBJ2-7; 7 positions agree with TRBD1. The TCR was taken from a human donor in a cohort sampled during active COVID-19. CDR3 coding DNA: TGTGCCAGCAGTTTAAACACAGGGGTAGTCCACGAGCAGTACTTC. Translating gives CASSLNTGVVHEQYF.